This passage covers 5 T cell receptor beta chains from one sample sequenced in a study of cytomegalovirus exposure and HLA in healthy donors. Produced via immunoSEQ multiplex PCR; TCRdb's table is partial and in-frame only. The sample has about 330,000 clones, about nine tenths seen once. Sequenced: PBMCs. Receptors originate from a woman in her 30s in good health and CMV-seropositive.

CDR3 loop: CASRTAHSTDTQYF. The CDR3 DNA is TGTGCCAGCAGAACCGCCCACTCCACAGATACGCAGTATTTT. The chain combines TRBV6-5 with TRBJ2-3; D remains unclear. CDR1 and CDR2 from the germline V gene are MNHEY and SVGAGI. Trimming took 6 bases from V and 2 from J, leaving 12 bases between them. The CDR3 totals 14 residues.

V is TRBV29-1 and J is TRBJ2-7, with D possibly matching TRBD2 (7 bases). The CDR3 runs 11 residues. Looked up from germline, CDR1 is SQVTM and CDR2 is ANQGSEA. V was cut by 6 bases and J by 3 bases, with 9 bases left in between. The CDR3 here is CSVGGLYEQYF. For the CDR3, the DNA is TGCAGCGTCGGGGGGCTCTACGAGCAGTACTTC.

J is TRBJ2-7 and V is TRBV4-1; 9 positions match TRBD1. Trimming took 5 bases from V and 1 from J; bases not matched to a gene: 9. The CDR3 has 16 residues. Germline CDR1 MGHRA, CDR2 YSYEKL. The CDR3 region has the DNA TGCGCCAGCAGCAATTCCGACGGGACAGGGTCCTACGAGCAGTACTTC. It encodes CASSNSDGTGSYEQYF.

This clone has just a few counts. V and J are TRBV6-5 and TRBJ1-6; a weak D match, TRBD1 (5 bases). V shed 4 bases and J shed 4 bases, with 14 bases lying between them. The CDR3 sequence is 16 residues long. CDR1 and CDR2 from the germline V gene are MNHEY and SVGAGI. The CDR3 sequence: CASSSPLEGYNSPLHF. CDR3 coding DNA: TGTGCCAGCAGTTCGCCCTTGGAGGGGTATAATTCACCCCTCCACTTT.

The chain uses TRBV7-2 and TRBJ2-7, with D perhaps TRBD1 (5 bases). The CDR3 spans 17 residues. Germline V gene sequence: CDR1 SGHTA, CDR2 FQGNSA. V dropped 0 bases and J dropped 2 bases, with 17 bases sitting between them. DNA for the CDR3: TGTGCCAGCAGCTTAGCCAGGGTGAGGACGGTAACCTACGAGCAGTACTTC. Translation gives CASSLARVRTVTYEQYF.